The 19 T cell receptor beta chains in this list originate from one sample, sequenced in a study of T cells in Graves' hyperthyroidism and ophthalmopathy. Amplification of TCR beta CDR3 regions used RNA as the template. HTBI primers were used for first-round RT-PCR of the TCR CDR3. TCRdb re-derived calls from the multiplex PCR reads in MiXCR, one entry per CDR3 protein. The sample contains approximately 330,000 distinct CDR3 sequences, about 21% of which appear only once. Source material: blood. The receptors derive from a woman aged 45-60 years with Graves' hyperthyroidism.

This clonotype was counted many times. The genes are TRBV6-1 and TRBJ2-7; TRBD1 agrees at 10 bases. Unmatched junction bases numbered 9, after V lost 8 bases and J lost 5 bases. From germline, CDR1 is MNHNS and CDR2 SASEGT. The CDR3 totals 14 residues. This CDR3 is CASWGTGVFDEQYF. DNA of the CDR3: TGTGCCAGCTGGGGGACAGGGGTATTCGACGAGCAGTACTTC.

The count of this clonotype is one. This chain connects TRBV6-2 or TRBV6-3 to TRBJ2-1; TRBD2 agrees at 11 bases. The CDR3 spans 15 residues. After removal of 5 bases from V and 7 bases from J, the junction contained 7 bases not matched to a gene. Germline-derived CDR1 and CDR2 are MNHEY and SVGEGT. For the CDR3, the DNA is TGTGCCAGCAGTCTAGCGGGGGGAACGAAAAATGAGCAGTTCTTC. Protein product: CASSLAGGTKNEQFF.

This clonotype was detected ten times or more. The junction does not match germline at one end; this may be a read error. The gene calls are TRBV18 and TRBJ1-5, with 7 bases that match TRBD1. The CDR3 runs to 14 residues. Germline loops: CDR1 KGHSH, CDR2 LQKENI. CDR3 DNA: TGCGCCAGCAGCCCCGGGACAGGCAATCAGCCCCAGCATTTT. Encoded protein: CASSPGTGNQPQHF.

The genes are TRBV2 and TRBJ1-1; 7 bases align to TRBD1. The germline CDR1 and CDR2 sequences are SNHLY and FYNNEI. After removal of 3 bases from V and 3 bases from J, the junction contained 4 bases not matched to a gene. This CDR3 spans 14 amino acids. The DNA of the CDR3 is TGTGCCAGCAGTGAGGACAGGCGGGACACTGAAGCTTTCTTT. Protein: CASSEDRRDTEAFF. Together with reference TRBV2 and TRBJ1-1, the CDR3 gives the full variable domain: EPEVTQTPSHQVTQMGQEVILRCVPISNHLYFYWYRQILGQKVEFLVSFYNNEISEKSEIFDDQFSVERPDGSNFTLKIRSTKLEDSAMYFCASSEDRRDTEAFFGQGTRLTVV.

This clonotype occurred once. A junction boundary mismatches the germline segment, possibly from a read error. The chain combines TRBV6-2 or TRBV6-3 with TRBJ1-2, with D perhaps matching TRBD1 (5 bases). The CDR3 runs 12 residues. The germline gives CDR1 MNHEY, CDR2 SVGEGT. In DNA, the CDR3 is TGTGCCAGCAACGACGGGGGTTATGACTACACCTTC. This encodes CASNDGGYDYTF.

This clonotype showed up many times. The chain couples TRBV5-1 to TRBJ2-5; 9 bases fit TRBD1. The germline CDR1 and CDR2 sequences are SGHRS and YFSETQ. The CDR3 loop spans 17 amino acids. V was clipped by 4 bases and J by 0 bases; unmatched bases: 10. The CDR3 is CASSPSGTGWYQETQYF. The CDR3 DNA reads TGCGCCAGCAGCCCCTCCGGGACAGGGTGGTACCAAGAGACCCAGTACTTC.

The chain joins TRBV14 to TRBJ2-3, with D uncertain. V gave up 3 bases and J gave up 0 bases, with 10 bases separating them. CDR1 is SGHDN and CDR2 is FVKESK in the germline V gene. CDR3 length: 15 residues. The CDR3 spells CASSQTTKSTDTQYF. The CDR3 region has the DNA TGTGCCAGCAGCCAGACAACTAAGAGCACAGATACGCAGTATTTT.

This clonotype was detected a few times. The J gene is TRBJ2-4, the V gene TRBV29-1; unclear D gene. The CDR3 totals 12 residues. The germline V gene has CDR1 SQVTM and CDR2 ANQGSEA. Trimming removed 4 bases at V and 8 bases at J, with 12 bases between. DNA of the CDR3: TGCAGCGTTGTTCCCAGGTCGGACATTCAGTACTTC. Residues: CSVVPRSDIQYF.

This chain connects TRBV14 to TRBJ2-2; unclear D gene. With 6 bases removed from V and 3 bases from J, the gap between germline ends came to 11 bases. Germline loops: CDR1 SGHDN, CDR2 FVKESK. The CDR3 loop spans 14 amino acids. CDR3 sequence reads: CASSIGRYTGELFF. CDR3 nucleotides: TGTGCCAGCAGTATTGGACGTTACACCGGGGAGCTGTTTTTT.

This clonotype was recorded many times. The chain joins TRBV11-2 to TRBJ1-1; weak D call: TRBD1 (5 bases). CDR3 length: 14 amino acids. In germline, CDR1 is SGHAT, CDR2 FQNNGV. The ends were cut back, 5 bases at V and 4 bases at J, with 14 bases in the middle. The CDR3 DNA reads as TGTGCCAGCAGCGTTACACCAGGGAGCACTGAAGCTTTCTTT. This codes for CASSVTPGSTEAFF.

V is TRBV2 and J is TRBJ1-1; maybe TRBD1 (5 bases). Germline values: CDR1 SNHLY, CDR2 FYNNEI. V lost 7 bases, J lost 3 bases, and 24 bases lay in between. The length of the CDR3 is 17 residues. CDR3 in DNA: TGTGCCAGCATCGGGGACCGACAGATTCTGTCTGACACTGAAGCTTTCTTT. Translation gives CASIGDRQILSDTEAFF.

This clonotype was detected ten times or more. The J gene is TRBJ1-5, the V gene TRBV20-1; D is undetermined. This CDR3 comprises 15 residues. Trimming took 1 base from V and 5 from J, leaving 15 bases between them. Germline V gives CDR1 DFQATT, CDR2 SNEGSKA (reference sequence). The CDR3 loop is CSARAPKQTHQPQHF. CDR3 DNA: TGCAGTGCTAGAGCTCCAAAACAGACTCATCAGCCCCAGCATTTT.

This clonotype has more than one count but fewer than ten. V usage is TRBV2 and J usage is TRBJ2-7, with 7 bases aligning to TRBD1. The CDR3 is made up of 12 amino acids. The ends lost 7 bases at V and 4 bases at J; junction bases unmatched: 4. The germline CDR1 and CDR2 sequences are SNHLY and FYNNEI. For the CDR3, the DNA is TGTGCCAGCAAGCTACAGGGGTACGAGCAGTACTTC. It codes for CASKLQGYEQYF.

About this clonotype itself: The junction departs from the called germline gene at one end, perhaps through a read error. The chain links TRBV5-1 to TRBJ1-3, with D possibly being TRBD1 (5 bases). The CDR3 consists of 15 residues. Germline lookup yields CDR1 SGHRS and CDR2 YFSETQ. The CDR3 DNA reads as TGCTCCAGCAGCTTGGTCGATGACAGTTCAAACACCATATATTTT. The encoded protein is CSSSLVDDSSNTIYF. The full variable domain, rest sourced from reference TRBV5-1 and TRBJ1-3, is KAGVTQTPRYLIKTRGQQVTLSCSPISGHRSVSWYQQTPGQGLQFLFEYFSETQRNKGNFPGRFSGRQFSNSRSEMNVSTLELGDSALYLCSSSLVDDSSNTIYFGEGSWLTVV.

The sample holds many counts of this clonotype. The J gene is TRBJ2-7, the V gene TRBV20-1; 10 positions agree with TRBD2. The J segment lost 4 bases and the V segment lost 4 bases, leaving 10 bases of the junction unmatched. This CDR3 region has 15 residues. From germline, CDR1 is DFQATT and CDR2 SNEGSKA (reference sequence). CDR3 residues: CSATGTSEKAYEQYF. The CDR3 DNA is TGCAGTGCTACCGGGACTAGCGAGAAGGCGTACGAGCAGTACTTC.

Here the CDR3 DNA reads TGTGCCAGCAGTTACCGACTAGCGGGAGGGACCGGGGAGCTGTTTTTT. Its translation is CASSYRLAGGTGELFF. The chain uses TRBV6-2 or TRBV6-3 and TRBJ2-2, with TRBD2 matching over 14 bases. CDR1 MNHEY and CDR2 SVGEGT come from the germline V gene. This CDR3 is 16 amino acids long. V lost 2 bases to trimming and J lost 5 bases; unmatched junction nucleotides: 1.

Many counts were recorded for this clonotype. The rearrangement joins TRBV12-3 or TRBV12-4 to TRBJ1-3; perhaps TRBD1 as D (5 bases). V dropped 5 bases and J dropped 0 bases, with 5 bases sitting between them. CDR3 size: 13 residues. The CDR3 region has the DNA TGTGCCAGCAGTGACAGCTCTGGAAACACCATATATTTT. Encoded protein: CASSDSSGNTIYF.

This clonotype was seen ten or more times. The CDR3 DNA reads as TGTGCCAGCTCACCACCTAGCGGGAGGGTCCTTGAGCAGTTCTTC. Translated, it gives CASSPPSGRVLEQFF. The chain employs TRBV18 and TRBJ2-1; 11 bases map to TRBD2. The CDR3 loop spans 15 amino acids. V was pared by 0 bases and J by 9 bases, with 4 bases of the junction left unmatched. CDR1 KGHSH and CDR2 LQKENI come from the germline V gene.

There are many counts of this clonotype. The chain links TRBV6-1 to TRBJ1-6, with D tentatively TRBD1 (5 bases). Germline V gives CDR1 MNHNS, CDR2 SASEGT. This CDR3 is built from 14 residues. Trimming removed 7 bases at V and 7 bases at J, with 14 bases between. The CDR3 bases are TGTGCCAGCATCCCCGGGACGGCAAATTCACCCCTCCACTTT. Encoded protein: CASIPGTANSPLHF.